The next 19 T cell receptor beta chains were all read from a single sample in a study of breast tumors, draining lymph nodes, adjacent tissues. MiXCR, applied by TCRdb to the multiplex PCR reads, yields one record per CDR3 protein. The sample lists approximately 200,000 distinct CDR3 sequences, approximately 31% occurring once. Samples came from axillary lymph nodes draining the breast cancer. The sample was axillary lymph node tissue. These receptors originate from a female donor with breast cancer. Some clones in this sample may be carry-over from other donors' samples.

Only one count was recorded for this clonotype. A junction boundary mismatches the germline segment, possibly from a read error. This CDR3 is CASSSIDSQNTGELFF. The CDR3 DNA reads TGTGCTAGCAGCTCGATTGACTCCCAGAACACCGGGGAGCTGTTTTTT. V and J are TRBV7-7 and TRBJ2-2; D unresolved. The CDR3 loop spans 16 amino acids. Germline V gene sequence: CDR1 SSHAT, CDR2 FNYEAQ (reference sequence).

This chain uses TRBV29-1 with TRBJ1-1, with a weak D call TRBD1 (6 bases). The CDR3 sequence is 13 residues long. Between the trimmed V and J ends, which lost 6 bases and 5 bases, there was a span of 16 bases. Looked up from germline, CDR1 is SQVTM and CDR2 is ANQGSEA. The CDR3 DNA follows: TGCAGCGTCAAGCGGGACATGACTACTGAAGCTTTCTTT. This gives the protein CSVKRDMTTEAFF.

This clonotype came up a few times. A read error is possible here, since a much larger clone lies one base away. The chain recombines TRBV6-2 or TRBV6-3 with TRBJ1-2; weak D call: TRBD1 (5 bases). CDR1 is MNHEY, CDR2 SVGEGT, per germline. The CDR3 contains 12 residues. V was cut by 9 bases and J by 5 bases, with 13 bases left in between. CDR3 amino acids: CASRPGFYGYTF. CDR3 nucleotide sequence: TGTGCCAGTCGGCCAGGGTTTTATGGCTACACCTTC.

V and J are TRBV29-1 and TRBJ2-5, with 9 bases matching TRBD1. The end of the DNA is better explained by TRBJ2-1, so the J call may be wrong. CDR3 length: 12 amino acids. The germline gives CDR1 SQVTM, CDR2 ANQGSEA. The CDR3 nucleotides are TGCAGCGTTGAATGGACAGGGGTGACCCAGTTCTTC. It is translated as CSVEWTGVTQFF.

In its sample, this clonotype was seen many times. The J gene is TRBJ2-7, the V gene TRBV12-3 or TRBV12-4, with D possibly being TRBD1 (6 bases). Trimming removed 6 bases from V and 3 bases from J, with 12 bases in between. This CDR3 region has 13 residues. The CDR3 sequence is CASRPTGSYEQYF. CDR3 nucleotides: TGTGCCAGCAGACCTACAGGGAGCTACGAGCAGTACTTC.

This clonotype turned up a few times. A much larger clonotype is one base distant, so this may be a read error. Given the absence of the conserved phenylalanine or tryptophan at the CDR3 end, a read error is likely. The rearrangement joins TRBV11-2 to TRBJ2-5; 8 bases map to TRBD2. Germline V gene lookup returns CDR1 SGHAT and CDR2 FQNNGV. This CDR3 comprises 15 residues. Trimming removed 1 base from V and 5 bases from J; junction bases left unmatched: 6. CDR3 residues: CASSLVSAGVETQYL. CDR3 DNA sequence: TGTGCCAGCAGCTTAGTGTCAGCGGGGGTTGAGACCCAGTACCTC.

This chain connects TRBV20-1 to TRBJ2-7; 13 nucleotides match TRBD2. The CDR3 spans 15 residues. Trimming removed 6 bases from V and 5 bases from J; junction bases left unmatched: 10. Germline lookup yields CDR1 DFQATT and CDR2 SNEGSKA (reference sequence). This CDR3 is CSASSYGLAGDEQYF. The CDR3 DNA is TGCAGTGCCAGCAGTTACGGACTAGCGGGAGACGAGCAGTACTTC.

This sequence joins TRBV11-2 and TRBJ2-3, with D unresolved. The length of the CDR3 is 13 residues. Germline V gene sequence: CDR1 SGHAT, CDR2 FQNNGV. The germline V and J ends were trimmed by 4 bases and 4 bases, with 9 bases remaining between them. The CDR3 nucleotides read TGTGCCAGCAGCTCCTCTTGGGCAGATACGCAGTATTTT. Translated, it gives CASSSSWADTQYF.

This clonotype has a count of ten or more. This sequence joins TRBV20-1 and TRBJ2-5; 7 nucleotides match TRBD1. The CDR3 loop spans 13 amino acids. V lost 5 bases and J lost 1; bases outside the gene matches: 4. CDR1 is DFQATT, CDR2 SNEGSKA, per germline (reference sequence). The CDR3 loop reads CSAARDSQETQYF. Written as DNA, the CDR3 is TGCAGTGCTGCCCGGGACAGCCAAGAGACCCAGTACTTC.

This clonotype was seen many times. The CDR3 reads CASSTGQSPLHF. In nucleotides, the CDR3 is TGTGCCAGCAGTACCGGACAGTCACCCCTCCACTTT. The chain is built from TRBV6-6 and TRBJ1-6; D possibly corresponds to TRBD1 (6 bases). The CDR3 contains 12 residues. Germline CDR1 reads MNHNY; CDR2 reads SVGAGI (reference sequence). V was cut by 5 bases and J by 10 bases, with 9 bases left in between.

Many counts were recorded for this clonotype. The chain uses TRBV2 and TRBJ1-3; TRBD1 matches 8 bases. Germline loops: CDR1 SNHLY, CDR2 FYNNEI. Losses at the gene ends were 6 bases for V and 0 bases for J; bases not matched to a gene: 7. The CDR3 is 16 amino acids. Written as DNA, the CDR3 is TGTGCCAGCAGGACCCGACAGGGGACCTCTGGAAACACCATATATTTT. This gives the protein CASRTRQGTSGNTIYF.

This clonotype was seen repeatedly, ten times or more. The V call is TRBV7-2, the J call TRBJ1-4; D is unclear. This CDR3 region has 13 residues. Per germline, CDR1 SGHTA and CDR2 FQGNSA. Deletions cut 6 bases from V and 11 bases from J, with 16 bases between. In DNA, the CDR3 is TGTGCCAGCAGTTTCGAGTCTAGGGTGAAACTGTTTTTT. This codes for CASSFESRVKLFF.

This clonotype was seen many times. This rearrangement joins TRBV7-9 to TRBJ2-7; D is ambiguous. The germline CDR1 and CDR2 sequences are SEHNR and FQNEAQ (reference sequence). The ends were cut back, 2 bases at V and 3 bases at J, with 2 bases in the middle. The length of the CDR3 is 11 residues. CDR3 in DNA: TGTGCCAGCAGCTTATTCTACGAGCAGTACTTC. It encodes CASSLFYEQYF. The full variable domain, its missing parts supplied by reference TRBV7-9 and TRBJ2-7, is DTGVSQNPRHKITKRGQNVTFRCDPISEHNRLYWYRQTLGQGPEFLTYFQNEAQLEKSRLLSDRFSAERPKGSFSTLEIQRTEQGDSAMYLCASSLFYEQYFGPGTRLTVT.

This clonotype turned up a few times. A much larger clone lies one base from this, so it may be a read error. No conserved phenylalanine or tryptophan is present at the end of the CDR3, so a read error is the likely explanation. The gene calls are TRBV9 and TRBJ2-5; D perhaps matches TRBD2 (5 bases). The CDR3 covers 13 residues. The germline gives CDR1 SGDLS, CDR2 YYNGEE. V gave up 4 bases and J gave up 3 bases, with 10 bases separating them. The CDR3 here is CASSPWTEETQYS. CDR3 nucleotide sequence: TGTGCCAGCAGCCCCTGGACTGAAGAGACCCAGTACTCC.

This chain connects TRBV29-1 to TRBJ2-3; a possible D gene is TRBD1 (6 bases). This CDR3 spans 12 amino acids. Germline V gives CDR1 SQVTM, CDR2 ANQGSEA. Trimming left V 8 bases short and J 5 bases short, with 14 bases between. The CDR3 DNA reads TGCAGCCAAGCAGGGGCTGGAGATACGCAGTATTTT. Its translation: CSQAGAGDTQYF.

This clonotype occurred many times. The chain joins TRBV7-9 to TRBJ2-3; D is uncertain. The CDR3 spans 15 residues. The V gene's germline CDR1 is SEHNR and CDR2 FQNEAQ (reference sequence). Trimming pared 1 base from V and 0 bases from J, leaving 8 bases between. The CDR3 here is CASSLVRLSTDTQYF. For the CDR3, the DNA is TGTGCCAGCAGCTTAGTGAGGCTGAGCACAGATACGCAGTATTTT.

This clonotype has at least ten counts. The V gene is TRBV2, the J gene TRBJ2-7, with D possibly called TRBD1 or TRBD2 (7 bases each). V was pared by 4 bases and J by 1 base, with 11 bases between. The CDR3 loop spans 14 amino acids. Germline assignment: CDR1 SNHLY and CDR2 FYNNEI. The CDR3 here is CASSAGGVSYEQYF. CDR3 nucleotide sequence: TGTGCCAGCAGTGCAGGGGGGGTTTCCTACGAGCAGTACTTC.

There are many counts of this clonotype. The chain carries TRBV6-5 and TRBJ2-2, with D maybe TRBD1 (5 bases). Trimming pared 2 bases from V and 1 base from J, leaving 5 bases between. Germline lookup yields CDR1 MNHEY and CDR2 SVGAGI. This CDR3 has 14 amino acids. The CDR3 sequence: CASSYDRNTGELFF. The CDR3 region has the DNA TGTGCCAGCAGTTACGACAGGAACACCGGGGAGCTGTTTTTT.

In this sample, this clonotype turned up many times. This chain uses TRBV19 with TRBJ1-5; a weak D match, TRBD1 (5 bases). V was cut by 7 bases and J by 4 bases, with 14 bases left in between. This CDR3 has 14 amino acids. CDR1 and CDR2 from the germline V gene are LNHDA and SQIVND (reference sequence). CDR3 bases: TGTGCCAGTACTACCGGGGCCCTAAATCAGCCCCAGCATTTT. This codes for CASTTGALNQPQHF. The full variable domain, with the rest looked up from reference TRBV19 and TRBJ1-5, is DGGITQSPKYLFRKEGQNVTLSCEQNLNHDAMYWYRQDPGQGLRLIYYSQIVNDFQKGDIAEGYSVSREKKESFPLTVTSAQKNPTAFYLCASTTGALNQPQHFGDGTRLSIL.